The sequence of this T cell receptor (beta chain) was determined in a study of blood T cell repertoires in COVID-19 (dated by TCRdb to 2020 to 2021). For context, the study as a whole: Samples covering the acute and convalescent phases of COVID-19 were provided by collaborators in the United States, Italy and Spain. Deeply sampled blood TCRbeta repertoires from subjects exposed to, actively infected with, or recovered from COVID-19 were included in the dataset. The prospective study material was composed of cDNA or gDNA derived from T cells, B-cell-depleted T cells, or PBMCs. A de-identified subject ID, COVID-19 status, age in years and sex were almost always included in the sample metadata. Where available, HLA class I and class II types were taken from metadata supplied by the sample provider and were not determined by assay-based typing. The repertoires were released in a freely available public database intended as a resource for research on the immune response to SARS-CoV-2. The samples were drawn from two sources: the first 160 participants of the ongoing ImmuneRACE study, and 1,254 subjects contributed by 6 global collaborators. What the authors observed across the whole study: Clinical and demographic metadata were provided uncurated, with the amount varying by source and participant.

Collaborating institutions collected whole blood in K2EDTA tubes following their own protocols. Collaborator samples were shipped for TCRbeta analysis as frozen whole blood, isolated PBMCs, or DNA extracted from either sample type. Note on this clone: There is no known antigen for this receptor. Per-base quality was not reported, and no clone a single base away is much larger than it.

As encoded in the germline V gene, CDR1 is ENHRY while CDR2 is SYGVKD. Trimming at the junction amounts to 8 bases on V and 3 bases on J, and the germline ends lie 20 bases apart. The CDR3 runs 16 residues from the cysteine to the phenylalanine. Only the CDR3 part of the read is kept: 48 bases, read in frame from the first base. TCRbeta CDR3 regions were amplified from genomic DNA using the immunoSEQ Assay, a bias-controlled multiplex PCR. In the source study's methods: The number of nucleated cells in each sample was estimated from the amplification of reference gene primers within the assay. Sequence reads were collapsed and filtered to measure the absolute abundance of every unique TCRbeta CDR3 rearrangement. For each sample, productive Simpson clonality was calculated as the square root of Simpson's diversity index over productive rearrangements. This immuneACCESS table, as held by TCRdb, lists in-frame sequences with V and J called but not all clones. Of the missing ones, under half trace to an unresolved V gene in checked studies; the others have no known cause. V, J and clone size reflect that table, while D and trimming were determined from the DNA. The sample yields 2,000 or so clones; roughly 71% were counted once. The top ten clones comprise around 25% of the sample.

Sequenced input: peripheral blood. The receptor was isolated from a man aged 65-85 years with active COVID-19. Here the chain combines TRBV10-3 and TRBJ1-3; matching of 6 bases hints at TRBD1 as the D gene. The nucleotides read TGTGCCATCGGGGGGGGCAGGGCGAAATATGGAAACACCATATATTTT. This encodes CAIGGGRAKYGNTIYF.